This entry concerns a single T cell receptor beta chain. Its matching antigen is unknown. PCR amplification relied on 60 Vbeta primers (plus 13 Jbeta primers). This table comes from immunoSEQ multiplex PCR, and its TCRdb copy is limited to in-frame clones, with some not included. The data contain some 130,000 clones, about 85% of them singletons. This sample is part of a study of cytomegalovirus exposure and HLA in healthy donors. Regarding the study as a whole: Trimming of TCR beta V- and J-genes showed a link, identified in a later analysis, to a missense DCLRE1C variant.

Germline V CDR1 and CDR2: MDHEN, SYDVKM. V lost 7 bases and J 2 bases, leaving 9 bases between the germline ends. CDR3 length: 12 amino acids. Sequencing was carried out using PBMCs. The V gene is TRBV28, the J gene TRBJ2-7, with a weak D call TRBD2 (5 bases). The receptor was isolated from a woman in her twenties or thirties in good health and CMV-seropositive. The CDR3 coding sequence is TGTGCCAGCACTTCGGGGACCTACGAGCAGTACTTC. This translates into CASTSGTYEQYF.